Listed here are 15 T cell receptor beta chains from one sample, sequenced in a study of T-cell reconstitution after alpha-beta-depleted transplantation in children. Unique molecular identifiers were built into the TCRbeta library. TCRdb processed the PCR reads anew with MiXCR; each CDR3 protein has one entry. This table has about 500,000 distinct CDR3 sequences, over 25% appearing once. The source was PBMCs from the stem cell graft donor, collected from the stem cell graft. The source of these receptors is a human donor who donated a stem cell graft to a child with aplastic anemia.

This clonotype was seen a handful of times. Written as DNA, the CDR3 is TGTGCCAGCAGTGAATTCGGGGAGGTCTCCTACGAGCAGTACTTC. Protein sequence: CASSEFGEVSYEQYF. The rearrangement joins TRBV2 to TRBJ2-7; tentatively, D is TRBD2 (6 bases). The CDR3 contains 15 residues. The germline V gene encodes CDR1 SNHLY and CDR2 FYNNEI. V was pared by 2 bases and J by 0 bases, with 11 bases between.

This clonotype was seen a few times. The chain joins TRBV4-3 to TRBJ1-4; 11 bases agree with TRBD1. This CDR3 region has 16 residues. Germline CDR1 LGHNA, CDR2 YSLEER. Trimming removed 3 bases from V and 5 bases from J; junction bases left unmatched: 5. CDR3 region: CASSQGRDRGNEKLFF. As DNA, the CDR3 is TGCGCCAGCAGCCAGGGGCGGGACAGGGGGAATGAAAAACTGTTTTTT.

The J gene is TRBJ2-4, the V gene TRBV7-2; 11 bases map to TRBD2. This CDR3 has 16 amino acids. CDR1 is SGHTA, CDR2 FQGNSA, per germline. The trim removed 5 bases at V and 5 bases at J, leaving 8 bases unmatched. The CDR3 spells CASSRTSGSRQNIQYF. The DNA for the CDR3 is TGTGCCAGCAGCCGCACTAGCGGGAGTCGCCAAAACATTCAGTACTTC.

The chain couples TRBV6-1 to TRBJ2-5; TRBD1 matches at 8 bases. Trimming removed 9 bases from V and 5 bases from J; junction bases left unmatched: 8. Germline assignment: CDR1 MNHNS and CDR2 SASEGT. This CDR3 has 13 residues. This CDR3 is CASIGQGRETQYF. The CDR3, as DNA: TGTGCCAGTATAGGACAGGGTAGGGAGACCCAGTACTTC.

This clonotype was counted between two and nine times. The J gene is TRBJ2-2, the V gene TRBV5-5; D remains unclear. V was clipped by 2 bases and J by 1 base, with 9 bases between them. This CDR3 is built from 15 residues. Per germline, CDR1 SGHKS and CDR2 YYEKEE (reference sequence). This chain's CDR3 is CASSLLLENTGELFF. The DNA of the CDR3 is TGTGCCAGCAGCTTACTCCTGGAGAACACCGGGGAGCTGTTTTTT.

This chain connects TRBV29-1 to TRBJ2-5, with 10 nucleotides matching TRBD2. CDR1 is SQVTM and CDR2 is ANQGSEA in the germline V gene. The CDR3 spans 14 residues. The V and J ends lost 7 bases and 2 bases, in that order; junction bases with no gene match: 7. The CDR3 DNA reads TGCAGCGCAGCCCCGGGACTAGCGCAAGAGACCCAGTACTTC. It codes for CSAAPGLAQETQYF.

The chain uses TRBV7-2 and TRBJ1-1; TRBD1 might be the D (5 bases). This CDR3 has 14 residues. Germline CDR1 reads SGHTA; CDR2 reads FQGNSA. Trimming took 3 bases from V and 6 from J, leaving 14 bases between them. CDR3 amino acids: CASSFRQGIAEAFF. For the CDR3, the DNA is TGTGCCAGCAGCTTTAGGCAGGGTATAGCTGAAGCTTTCTTT.

This clonotype occurred a few times. The chain joins TRBV6-5 to TRBJ2-1; no definite D call. Germline V gene sequence: CDR1 MNHEY, CDR2 SVGAGI. This CDR3 region has 16 residues. Deletions cut 0 bases from V and 8 bases from J, with 17 bases between. Written as DNA, the CDR3 is TGTGCCAGCAGTTACTCGATTTGGGCCAGGCAGGATGAGCAGTTCTTC. It yields the protein CASSYSIWARQDEQFF.

The rearrangement uses TRBV5-1 and TRBJ2-1; 9 bases agree with TRBD2. V dropped 1 base and J dropped 0; count of bases not matched to a gene: 5. This CDR3 has 17 residues. The germline V gene encodes CDR1 SGHRS and CDR2 YFSETQ. The CDR3 DNA sequence: TGCGCCAGCAGCTTGAAGGCGGGAGGGAGCTCCTACAATGAGCAGTTCTTC. Amino acids: CASSLKAGGSSYNEQFF.

The sample holds many counts of this clonotype. V is TRBV5-1 and J is TRBJ2-1; 11 bases align to TRBD2. The CDR3 runs to 19 residues. The germline V gene encodes CDR1 SGHRS and CDR2 YFSETQ. V trimming: 4 bases; J trimming: 8 bases; junction bases outside the gene matches: 20. CDR3 sequence reads: CASSRSPLLTSGSWHEQFF. The CDR3 DNA follows: TGCGCCAGCAGCCGCTCTCCTTTGTTAACTAGCGGGAGTTGGCATGAGCAGTTCTTC.

The V and J genes are TRBV12-3 or TRBV12-4 and TRBJ2-2; 8 nucleotides line up with TRBD2. The CDR3 has 15 residues. Germline trimming cut 6 bases from V and 4 bases from J; bases unmatched to any gene: 7. The CDR3 DNA sequence: TGTGCCAGCAGACCCGGGACTAGTAGCACCGGGGAGCTGTTTTTT. It translates to CASRPGTSSTGELFF.

V usage is TRBV24-1 and J usage is TRBJ2-1, with 7 positions matching TRBD2. V was pared by 5 bases and J by 5 bases, with 2 bases of the junction left unmatched. The CDR3 consists of 13 residues. Germline V CDR1 and CDR2: KGHDR, SFDVKD. The CDR3 coding sequence is TGTGCCACCAGTGGGGGGAGGGACAATGAGCAGTTCTTC. It codes for CATSGGRDNEQFF.

Only a few counts were recorded for this clonotype. The J gene is TRBJ2-1, the V gene TRBV15; TRBD2 matches at 14 bases. Germline assignment: CDR1 LNHNV and CDR2 YYDKDF (reference sequence). V shed 3 bases, J shed 7 bases, and the junction held 11 bases outside the gene matches. This CDR3 is 18 amino acids long. CDR3 protein: CATSSSPGLAGARNEQFF. CDR3 nucleotide sequence: TGTGCCACCAGCAGCTCTCCGGGACTAGCGGGAGCAAGGAATGAGCAGTTCTTC.

The chain recombines TRBV5-1 with TRBJ1-2, with a tentative D call TRBD1 (6 bases). The V gene lost 1 base and the J gene lost 12 bases, with 19 bases spanning the gap. The CDR3 covers 14 residues. Germline V gene sequence: CDR1 SGHRS, CDR2 YFSETQ. This CDR3 is CASSLSGGIVSDTF. CDR3 coding DNA: TGCGCCAGCAGCTTGTCCGGGGGCATAGTCTCGGACACCTTC. Full variable domain (missing parts from reference TRBV5-1 and TRBJ1-2): KAGVTQTPRYLIKTRGQQVTLSCSPISGHRSVSWYQQTPGQGLQFLFEYFSETQRNKGNFPGRFSGRQFSNSRSEMNVSTLELGDSALYLCASSLSGGIVSDTFGSGTRLTVV.

The chain combines TRBV7-2 with TRBJ2-5; D is perhaps TRBD1 (6 bases). Looked up from germline, CDR1 is SGHTA and CDR2 is FQGNSA. With 2 bases removed from V and 5 bases from J, the gap between germline ends came to 15 bases. The CDR3 loop spans 15 amino acids. The CDR3 DNA reads as TGTGCCAGCAGCTTAAATTGGGGGCGCGCGGAGACCCAGTACTTC. Amino acid sequence: CASSLNWGRAETQYF.